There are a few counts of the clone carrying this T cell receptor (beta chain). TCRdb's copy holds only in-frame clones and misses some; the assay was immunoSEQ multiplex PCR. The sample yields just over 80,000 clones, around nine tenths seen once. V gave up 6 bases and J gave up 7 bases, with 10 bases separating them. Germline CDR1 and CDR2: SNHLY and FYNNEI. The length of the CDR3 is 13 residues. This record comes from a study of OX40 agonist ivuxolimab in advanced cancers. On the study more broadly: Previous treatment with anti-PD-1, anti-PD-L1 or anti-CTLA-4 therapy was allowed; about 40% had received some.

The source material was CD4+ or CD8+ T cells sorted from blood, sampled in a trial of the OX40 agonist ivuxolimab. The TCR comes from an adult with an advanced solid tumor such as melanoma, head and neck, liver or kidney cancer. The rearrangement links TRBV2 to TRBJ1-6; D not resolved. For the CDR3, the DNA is TGTGCCAGCAGGATTCGATACAATTCACCCCTCCACTTT. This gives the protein CASRIRYNSPLHF.